This entry describes one TCR beta chain. V trimming: 1 base; J trimming: 2 bases; junction bases outside the gene matches: 3. Looked up from germline, CDR1 is SGHTA and CDR2 is FQGNSA. The CDR3 runs to 15 residues. The sample originates from a study of human T cells and chemical hapten exposure. Time point in this sample: patch test 2, 6 weeks after DPC sensitization. Treatment defined: therapeutic diphenylcyclopropenone sensitization with weekly scalp DPC. Total RNA was isolated from whole blood that had not been fractionated. During construction of the library, unique molecular identifiers were attached to individual cDNA molecules for quantitative, reproducible TCR counting. TCRdb re-called the RACE reads through MiXCR, storing one row per CDR3 protein. The data contain tens of thousands of distinct CDR3 sequences, 8.5% of them singletons.

This sequence joins TRBV7-2 and TRBJ2-7, with 9 bases aligning to TRBD2. Sequencing used whole blood, obtained in connection with sensitization to the hapten diphenylcyclopropenone (DPC). The TCR originated in a woman between 50 and 59 years old with alopecia areata. Some clones in this sample may be carry-over from other donors' samples. This CDR3 is CASSLGRGGAYEQYF. The CDR3 DNA reads as TGTGCCAGCAGCTTAGGGCGGGGGGGAGCCTACGAGCAGTACTTC.